One and the same sample provided the 27 T cell receptor beta chains below, sequenced in a study of blood T cell repertoires in COVID-19. Sequencing was performed with immunoSEQ multiplex PCR; in TCRdb, only in-frame clones are kept and a portion is missing. Found here are 200,000 to 300,000 clones, around 85% of them singletons; the top ten hold approximately 7.2%. The material sequenced was peripheral blood. The source is a woman of 80 years or more with acute or convalescent COVID-19.

This chain joins TRBV5-1 and TRBJ1-2; D is possibly TRBD1 (6 bases). Germline values: CDR1 SGHRS, CDR2 YFSETQ. This CDR3 contains 15 residues. The V gene lost 0 bases and the J gene lost 5 bases, with 14 bases spanning the gap. The CDR3 nucleotides are TGCGCCAGCAGCTTGGTCCCAGGGGCCCCATATGGCTACACCTTC. Its translation: CASSLVPGAPYGYTF.

The V and J genes are TRBV11-3 and TRBJ2-7; 7 nucleotides line up with TRBD2. J gave up 6 bases and V 3 bases, and 14 bases lay outside the gene matches. This CDR3 region has 16 residues. Germline CDR1 is SGHNT and CDR2 is YENEEA. This chain's CDR3 is CASSLTPVAGESEQYF. DNA of the CDR3: TGTGCCAGCAGCTTGACCCCGGTAGCGGGTGAAAGCGAGCAGTACTTC.

Points on this clone: The same CDR3 is also encoded by other DNA sequences in this sample. This sequence joins TRBV5-1 and TRBJ1-2, with D possibly matching TRBD1 (5 bases). Germline V lookup: CDR1 SGHRS, CDR2 YFSETQ. The CDR3 spans 14 residues. V was pared by 4 bases and J by 2 bases, with 12 bases between. CDR3 sequence: CASSLRQTNYGYTF. The DNA for the CDR3 is TGCGCCAGCAGCCTCAGACAGACGAACTATGGCTACACCTTC.

The V and J genes are TRBV28 and TRBJ1-6; no clear D. The CDR3 is 10 residues long. Between the trimmed V and J ends, which lost 8 bases and 9 bases, there was a span of 5 bases. Germline CDR1 reads MDHEN; CDR2 reads SYDVKM. CDR3: CASGSSPLHF. The CDR3 region has the DNA TGTGCCAGCGGTAGTTCACCCCTCCACTTT.

The chain employs TRBV19 and TRBJ2-2; D is possibly TRBD1 (6 bases). The CDR3 consists of 14 residues. In germline, CDR1 is LNHDA, CDR2 SQIVND (reference sequence). V was trimmed by 1 base and J by 4 bases, leaving 7 bases between them. CDR3 nucleotide sequence: TGTGCCAGTAGTATAGTCAGGGGCACCGGGGAGCTGTTTTTT. Protein: CASSIVRGTGELFF.

This clone showed up just once. This CDR3 is also generated by other DNA sequences in the sample. This chain uses TRBV2 with TRBJ2-7; TRBD2 matches 7 bases. Germline CDR1 SNHLY, CDR2 FYNNEI. With 6 bases clipped from V and 0 bases from J, the junction kept 5 bases outside the gene matches. The CDR3 is made up of 14 amino acids. CDR3 protein: CASRQSGVSYEQYF. The CDR3 region has the DNA TGTGCCAGCAGACAGAGCGGGGTCTCCTACGAGCAGTACTTC.

CDR3 in DNA: TGTGCCAGCAGTGGATCATTGACAGGGGGACGGGGCCCAGATACGCAGTATTTT. Translated: CASSGSLTGGRGPDTQYF. V gene TRBV6-6 combines with J gene TRBJ2-3; 9 positions match TRBD1. The length of the CDR3 is 18 residues. The V gene's germline CDR1 is MNHNY and CDR2 SVGAGI (reference sequence). V shed 5 bases and J 4 bases; nucleotides not matched to a gene: 16.

This chain joins TRBV25-1 and TRBJ1-1; D not certain. CDR3 length: 11 residues. Germline CDR1 is MGHDK and CDR2 is SYGVNS. The germline V and J ends were trimmed by 4 bases and 8 bases, with 8 bases remaining between them. The CDR3: CASSVGREAFF. The CDR3 coding sequence is TGTGCCAGCAGTGTGGGCAGAGAAGCTTTCTTT.

The rearrangement uses TRBV7-3 and TRBJ2-1, with D possibly TRBD1 on 6 matching bases. CDR1 and CDR2 (germline): SGHTA, FQGTGA. The CDR3 runs 12 residues. V lost 6 bases, J lost 5 bases, and 8 bases lay in between. CDR3 loop: CASRSGDNEQFF. CDR3 DNA: TGTGCCAGCAGATCAGGGGACAATGAGCAGTTCTTC.

The chain recombines TRBV6-5 with TRBJ2-1, with 7 bases matching TRBD2. Germline loops: CDR1 MNHEY, CDR2 SVGAGI. CDR3 length: 15 residues. Losses at the gene ends were 5 bases for V and 2 bases for J; bases not matched to a gene: 6. Written as DNA, the CDR3 is TGTGCCAGCAGTCGGAGCGGGGTAACCTACAATGAGCAGTTCTTC. Translating it yields CASSRSGVTYNEQFF.

V and J are TRBV6-2 or TRBV6-3 and TRBJ1-4, with TRBD1 identical over 7 bases. V trimming: 4 bases; J trimming: 5 bases; junction bases outside the gene matches: 13. In germline, CDR1 is MNHEY, CDR2 SVGEGT. The CDR3 sequence is 17 residues long. The CDR3 is CASSSPPDRVWNEKLFF. The CDR3 DNA follows: TGTGCCAGCAGTTCCCCACCCGACAGGGTTTGGAATGAAAAACTGTTTTTT.

The V and J genes are TRBV7-3 and TRBJ2-2; tentative D call: TRBD1 (6 bases). There are 13 residues in the CDR3. CDR1 is SGHTA and CDR2 is FQGTGA in the germline V gene. V gave up 4 bases and J gave up 7 bases, with 10 bases separating them. For the CDR3, the DNA is TGTGCCAGCAGCTCTAAAGGGGGCGGGGAGCTGTTTTTT. This codes for CASSSKGGGELFF.

This chain links TRBV7-3 with TRBJ2-1, with TRBD2 matching over 9 bases. The trim removed 3 bases at V and 2 bases at J, leaving 2 bases unmatched. From germline, CDR1 is SGHTA and CDR2 FQGTGA. The CDR3 has 15 amino acids. The CDR3 protein is CASSLASGTYNEQFF. The CDR3 coding sequence is TGTGCCAGCAGCTTGGCTAGCGGGACCTACAATGAGCAGTTCTTC.

The chain links TRBV14 to TRBJ1-5; 7 nucleotides line up with TRBD1. The CDR3 contains 17 residues. V lost 1 base and J lost 0; bases outside the gene matches: 6. Looked up from germline, CDR1 is SGHDN and CDR2 is FVKESK. The CDR3 DNA reads as TGTGCCAGCAGCCAAGGCAGGGGGGAAGATAGCAATCAGCCCCAGCATTTT. Encoded protein: CASSQGRGEDSNQPQHF.

The chain couples TRBV18 to TRBJ2-3, with 7 bases lining up with TRBD1. The ends lost 5 bases at V and 7 bases at J; junction bases unmatched: 12. The germline V gene encodes CDR1 KGHSH and CDR2 LQKENI. The CDR3 has 15 amino acids. CDR3 residues: CASSLFRDSKNTQYF. The CDR3 region has the DNA TGTGCCAGCTCATTATTCCGGGACAGTAAAAATACGCAGTATTTT.

This clone occurred once. V and J are TRBV30 and TRBJ2-7; perhaps TRBD2 as D (5 bases). Germline assignment: CDR1 GTSNPN and CDR2 SVGIG (reference sequence). This CDR3 is built from 15 residues. The V end lost 2 bases, the J end lost 1 base, and 15 bases lay between the germline ends. CDR3 DNA sequence: TGTGCCTGGAGTAAGCCGCGACTACGTTCCTACGAGCAGTACTTC. It translates to CAWSKPRLRSYEQYF.

Regarding this clone: Different DNA sequences within this sample yield the same CDR3. The chain uses TRBV2 and TRBJ2-2, with D unresolved. V was clipped by 0 bases and J by 2 bases, with 4 bases between them. This CDR3 spans 14 amino acids. Germline loops: CDR1 SNHLY, CDR2 FYNNEI. The chain's CDR3 is CASSEARNTGELFF. DNA for the CDR3: TGTGCCAGCAGTGAAGCCCGTAACACCGGGGAGCTGTTTTTT.

V and J are TRBV3-1 (or the pseudogene TRBV3-2) and TRBJ2-3, with 7 nucleotides matching TRBD1. Germline loops: CDR1 LGHDT, CDR2 YNNKEL (reference sequence). The CDR3 consists of 17 residues. V dropped 0 bases and J dropped 4; count of bases not matched to a gene: 10. The CDR3, as DNA: TGTGCCAGCAGCCAAGAAGTCCGAACCGGACAGGCAGATACGCAGTATTTT. As protein: CASSQEVRTGQADTQYF.

This clone was seen a single time. The gene calls are TRBV14 and TRBJ1-2, with a weak D call TRBD1 (5 bases). Germline V gene data show CDR1 as SGHDN and CDR2 as FVKESK. This CDR3 has 13 amino acids. Trimming cost V 4 bases and J 8 bases, with 14 bases left between them. CDR3 loop: CASSLHGGEGYTF. The CDR3 coding sequence is TGTGCCAGCAGCCTTCACGGAGGGGAAGGCTACACCTTC.

The genes are TRBV6-5 and TRBJ2-2; TRBD1 matches at 8 bases. Germline CDR1 is MNHEY and CDR2 is SVGAGI. The V and J ends lost 6 bases and 4 bases, in that order; junction bases with no gene match: 7. There are 15 residues in the CDR3. The CDR3 DNA reads as TGTGCCAGCAGCGACAACAGGGGGACCACCGGGGAGCTGTTTTTT. Translating it yields CASSDNRGTTGELFF.

The chain uses TRBV27 and TRBJ2-7; weak D call: TRBD2 (7 bases). CDR3 length equals 14 residues. Per the germline V gene, CDR1 is MNHEY and CDR2 is SMNVEV (reference sequence). The V end was cut by 8 bases, the J end by 9 bases, with 23 bases between. The CDR3 region has the DNA TGTGCCAGCTCAGAACGGGGGGCCTGGGGTGGGCAGTACTTC. Translating it yields CASSERGAWGGQYF.

The chain carries TRBV18 and TRBJ1-4; perhaps TRBD1 as D (6 bases). This CDR3 spans 16 amino acids. In germline, CDR1 is KGHSH, CDR2 LQKENI. V was shortened by 3 bases and J by 5 bases, with 16 bases between the two germline ends. The CDR3 DNA reads as TGTGCCAGCTCACCTCTCCGACAGGTGACAAATGAAAAACTGTTTTTT. Translation gives CASSPLRQVTNEKLFF.

CDR3 nucleotides: TGTGCCAGCAGTCGAAGGGGCCAGGGCACAGATACGCAGTATTTT. Its protein product is CASSRRGQGTDTQYF. The J gene is TRBJ2-3, the V gene TRBV28; D is perhaps TRBD1 (5 bases). V lost 5 bases to trimming and J lost 1 base, with 13 bases between them. The germline gives CDR1 MDHEN, CDR2 SYDVKM. This CDR3 comprises 15 residues.

The V gene is TRBV29-1, the J gene TRBJ1-4; 8 bases align to TRBD1. With V trimmed by 5 bases and J by 0 bases, 5 bases remained unmatched. The CDR3 is 15 residues long. Per the germline V gene, CDR1 is SQVTM and CDR2 is ANQGSEA. The CDR3: CSVSQQGATNEKLFF. The DNA of the CDR3 is TGCAGCGTTTCTCAACAGGGGGCAACTAATGAAAAACTGTTTTTT.

The J gene is TRBJ2-1, the V gene TRBV7-3; the match to TRBD1 covers 9 bases. Germline V CDR1 and CDR2: SGHTA, FQGTGA. J gave up 0 bases and V 5 bases, and 11 bases lay outside the gene matches. This CDR3 is 18 amino acids long. CDR3 region: CASSAGTGTNPSYNEQFF. The DNA of the CDR3 is TGTGCCAGCAGCGCAGGGACAGGGACCAATCCCTCCTACAATGAGCAGTTCTTC. Variable domain in full (rest from reference TRBV7-3 and TRBJ2-1): GAGVSQTPSNKVTEKGKYVELRCDPISGHTALYWYRQSLGQGPEFLIYFQGTGAADDSGLPNDRFFAVRPEGSVSTLKIQRTERGDSAVYLCASSAGTGTNPSYNEQFFGPGTRLTVL.

The sample holds one count of this clone. The chain carries TRBV4-2 and TRBJ1-4; 9 bases match TRBD1. V lost 0 bases to trimming and J lost 10 bases; unmatched junction nucleotides: 9. CDR1 LGHNA and CDR2 YNFKEQ come from the germline V gene. The CDR3 has 16 amino acids. This CDR3 reads CASSQERVGQGGKLFF. CDR3 nucleotides: TGTGCCAGCAGCCAAGAGCGGGTGGGACAGGGTGGAAAACTGTTTTTT.

V gene TRBV28 combines with J gene TRBJ1-4; tentatively, D is TRBD1 (5 bases). With 6 bases removed from V and 6 bases from J, the gap between germline ends came to 11 bases. There are 13 residues in the CDR3. CDR1 is MDHEN and CDR2 is SYDVKM in the germline V gene. DNA for the CDR3: TGTGCCAGCAGCGGGGGGTGGGATGAAAAACTGTTTTTT. As protein: CASSGGWDEKLFF.